This T cell receptor beta chain was identified during a study of identical twins. Study findings and constraints: There were fewer insertions in abundant cord blood beta clonotypes, but memory repertoires showed no such pattern.

A single record per CDR3 protein comes from TCRdb applying MiXCR to the 5' RACE reads. The sample includes approximately 890,000 distinct CDR3 sequences, 10% to 15% of them seen just once. As to this clonotype: Its antigen is undetermined.

Only healthy Caucasians were enrolled as donors. CDR1 is SNHLY, CDR2 FYNNEI, per germline. V lost 6 bases, J lost 1 base, and 8 bases stayed unmatched. The CDR3 is made up of 15 amino acids. These data were also filed under a second study, of yellow fever vaccine responses in identical twins.

What was sequenced was PBMCs. This chain uses TRBV2 with TRBJ1-1; 7 bases map to TRBD1. This sequence was found in a woman under 30 in good health. CDR3 nucleotides: TGTGCCAGCAGCAACCACGGACAGGAGAACACTGAAGCTTTCTTT. Amino acids: CASSNHGQENTEAFF.